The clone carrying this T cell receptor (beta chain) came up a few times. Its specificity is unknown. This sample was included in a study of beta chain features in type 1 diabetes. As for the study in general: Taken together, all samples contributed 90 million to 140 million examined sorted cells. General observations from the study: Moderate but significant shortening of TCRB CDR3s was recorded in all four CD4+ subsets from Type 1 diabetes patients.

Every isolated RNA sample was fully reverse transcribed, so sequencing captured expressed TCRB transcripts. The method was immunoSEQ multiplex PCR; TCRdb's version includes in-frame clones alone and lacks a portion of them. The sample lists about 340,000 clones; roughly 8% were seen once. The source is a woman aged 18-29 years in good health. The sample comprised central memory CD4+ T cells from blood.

The CDR3 protein is CASSLRDTQYF. For the CDR3, the DNA is TGTGCCAGCAGCTTAAGAGATACGCAGTATTTT. The chain carries TRBV7-9 and TRBJ2-3; D is uncertain. V was clipped by 2 bases and J by 5 bases, with 2 bases between them. The CDR3 contains 11 residues. Germline V CDR1 and CDR2: SEHNR, FQNEAQ (reference sequence). Full variable domain (missing parts from reference TRBV7-9 and TRBJ2-3): DTGVSQNPRHKITKRGQNVTFRCDPISEHNRLYWYRQTLGQGPEFLTYFQNEAQLEKSRLLSDRFSAERPKGSFSTLEIQRTEQGDSAMYLCASSLRDTQYFGPGTRLTVL.